Below, 15 T cell receptor beta chains from the same sample are listed, as sequenced in a study of OX40 agonist ivuxolimab in advanced cancers. Profiling relied on immunoSEQ multiplex PCR, and the TCRdb table lists in-frame clones only, not all of them. The data hold around 80,000 clones, with around 83% observed a single time. Sequencing was performed on CD4+ or CD8+ T cells sorted from blood, taken in a trial of the OX40 agonist ivuxolimab. Source of these receptors: an adult with an advanced solid tumor such as melanoma, head and neck, liver or kidney cancer.

This chain uses TRBV5-1 with TRBJ1-2, with 7 bases identical to TRBD1. CDR1 SGHRS and CDR2 YFSETQ come from the germline V gene. V shed 4 bases, J shed 4 bases, and the junction held 7 bases outside the gene matches. The CDR3 contains 14 residues. CDR3 amino acids: CASSNSGTVYGYTF. CDR3 in DNA: TGCGCCAGCAGCAATTCCGGGACAGTCTATGGCTACACCTTC.

CDR3 sequence: CASSLSAGPAYGYTF. The CDR3 nucleotides are TGCGCCAGCAGCTTGTCGGCAGGGCCTGCCTATGGCTACACCTTC. V and J are TRBV5-1 and TRBJ1-2, with D maybe TRBD1 (5 bases). This CDR3 is 15 amino acids long. Germline CDR1 is SGHRS and CDR2 is YFSETQ. Trimming shortened V by 1 base and J by 4 bases, and 14 bases separated the two germline ends.

This rearrangement joins TRBV4-3 to TRBJ2-1, with 7 bases aligning to TRBD2. V lost 1 base and J lost 9; bases outside the gene matches: 6. This CDR3 has 14 residues. Germline CDR1 is LGHNA and CDR2 is YSLEER. In DNA, the CDR3 is TGCGCCAGCAGCCAAGTGGGTCTAGCGGTTGAGCAGTTCTTC. Its protein is CASSQVGLAVEQFF.

J is TRBJ2-1 and V is TRBV7-2; 10 nucleotides agree with TRBD2. Unmatched junction bases numbered 5, after V lost 6 bases and J lost 3 bases. CDR1 and CDR2 from the germline V gene are SGHTA and FQGNSA. The CDR3 sequence is 15 residues long. The chain's CDR3 is CASSSWTSGYNEQFF. For the CDR3, the DNA is TGTGCCAGCAGTTCCTGGACTAGCGGCTACAATGAGCAGTTCTTC.

This clone was counted only a few times. The chain employs TRBV12-5 and TRBJ1-2; D may be TRBD1 (6 bases). Germline V gene sequence: CDR1 LGHNT, CDR2 FRNRAP. V was trimmed by 9 bases and J by 6 bases, leaving 14 bases between them. The length of the CDR3 is 12 residues. CDR3 DNA: TGTGCTAGCGCTCGGGGGCAGAATGGCTACACCTTC. Protein product: CASARGQNGYTF. The full variable domain, completed using reference TRBV12-5 and TRBJ1-2, is DARVTQTPRHKVTEMGQEVTMRCQPILGHNTVFWYRQTMMQGLELLAYFRNRAPLDDSGMPKDRFSAEMPDATLATLKIQPSEPRDSAVYFCASARGQNGYTFGSGTRLTVV.

For this clone: One end of the junction fails to match germline, which may point to a read error. The V call is TRBV18, the J call TRBJ2-5; the D is unclear. In germline, CDR1 is KGHSH, CDR2 LQKENI. The CDR3 has 13 amino acids. This CDR3 reads CASSPPVQETQYF. In DNA form, the CDR3 reads TGTGCCAGCTCGCCACCAGTCCAAGAGACCCAGTACTTC. Supplemented by reference TRBV18 and TRBJ2-5, the full variable domain reads NAGVMQNPRHLVRRRGQEARLRCSPMKGHSHVYWYRQLPEEGLKFMVYLQKENIIDESGMPKERFSAEFPKEGPSILRIQQVVRGDSAAYFCASSPPVQETQYFGPGTRLLVL.

V gene TRBV4-1 combines with J gene TRBJ2-5; tentative D call: TRBD1 (6 bases). Trimming cost V 1 base and J 5 bases, with 17 bases left between them. CDR3 length: 16 residues. The V gene's germline CDR1 is MGHRA and CDR2 YSYEKL. The CDR3 DNA reads as TGCGCCAGCAGCCAAGGGGTAGGGGGATTTCGGGAGACCCAGTACTTC. This sequence encodes CASSQGVGGFRETQYF.

The chain couples TRBV5-6 to TRBJ1-4, with 7 bases aligning to TRBD1. This CDR3 comprises 13 residues. V dropped 2 bases and J dropped 6; count of bases not matched to a gene: 1. Per the germline V gene, CDR1 is SGHDT and CDR2 is YYEEEE. The DNA for the CDR3 is TGTGCCAGCAGCTTAGACAGGGATGAAAAACTGTTTTTT. Amino acid sequence: CASSLDRDEKLFF.

The chain uses TRBV7-9 and TRBJ2-5, with D possibly TRBD1 on 6 matching bases. CDR3 length equals 14 residues. Germline assignment: CDR1 SEHNR and CDR2 FQNEAQ (reference sequence). V lost 1 base to trimming and J lost 5 bases, with 11 bases between them. The CDR3 region is CASSLGQGLETQYF. The DNA of the CDR3 is TGTGCCAGCAGCTTAGGGCAGGGGCTGGAGACCCAGTACTTC.

CDR3 region: CASSTPGGGVTYEQYF. The CDR3 bases are TGTGCCAGCAGCACGCCCGGGGGCGGGGTTACCTACGAGCAGTACTTC. The chain uses TRBV7-9 and TRBJ2-7, with D tentatively TRBD1 or TRBD2 (6 bases each). Trimming pared 5 bases from V and 2 bases from J, leaving 19 bases between. From germline, CDR1 is SEHNR and CDR2 FQNEAQ (reference sequence). The CDR3 covers 16 residues.

This clone has just a few counts. This chain connects TRBV10-3 to TRBJ1-2, with TRBD1 matching 9 bases. Unmatched junction bases numbered 13, after V lost 6 bases and J lost 8 bases. CDR1 and CDR2 (germline): ENHRY, SYGVKD. The CDR3 loop spans 15 amino acids. CDR3: CAIRLNRGPEEGYTF. CDR3 DNA: TGTGCCATCAGACTAAACAGGGGGCCTGAGGAGGGCTACACCTTC.

The chain has TRBV6-1 and TRBJ2-5, with TRBD2 matching over 8 bases. The J segment lost 5 bases and the V segment lost 6 bases, leaving 11 bases of the junction unmatched. The CDR3 runs to 15 residues. Germline V gene sequence: CDR1 MNHNS, CDR2 SASEGT. The CDR3 coding sequence is TGTGCCAGCAGCGCGGGACTAGTCCCTTGGGAGACCCAGTACTTC. Amino acids: CASSAGLVPWETQYF.

This clone was seen just once. The chain has TRBV5-6 and TRBJ1-6, with TRBD1 as a possible D gene (5 bases). Trimming took off 4 bases at V and 5 bases at J, with 16 bases between the two ends. CDR1 is SGHDT and CDR2 is YYEEEE in the germline V gene. The CDR3 sequence is 16 residues long. Here the CDR3 reads CASSQSQGRNNSPLHF. CDR3 in DNA: TGTGCCAGCAGCCAATCCCAGGGTAGGAATAATTCACCCCTCCACTTT.

The chain combines TRBV7-2 with TRBJ1-1; TRBD1 matches at 9 bases. The CDR3 is 15 amino acids. Germline V gene data show CDR1 as SGHTA and CDR2 as FQGNSA. Trimming removed 6 bases from V and 4 bases from J; junction bases left unmatched: 9. CDR3 in DNA: TGTGCCAGCAGGGTATCTACAGGGGGCGGCACTGAAGCTTTCTTT. It yields the protein CASRVSTGGGTEAFF.

The chain links TRBV6-6 to TRBJ2-1, with 11 bases identical to TRBD2. V was clipped by 5 bases and J by 7 bases; unmatched bases: 10. The CDR3 contains 16 residues. From germline, CDR1 is MNHNY and CDR2 SVGAGI (reference sequence). DNA for the CDR3: TGTGCCAGCAGTCGGATTCCTAGCGGGAGGTTTAATGAGCAGTTCTTC. It encodes CASSRIPSGRFNEQFF.